This T cell receptor beta chain was captured in a study of tumor and adjacent non-tumor tissue in lung cancer. Broader study findings: Compared with tumor, normal lung showed significantly lower TCR diversity.

RNA was extracted from bulk tissue without any cell sorting. The normal lung tissue was taken more than 3 cm from the tumor edge. Three rounds of nested PCR, following a modified ARM-PCR protocol, produced the TCRbeta library. One entry per CDR3 protein, called by TCRdb with MiXCR from the multiplex PCR reads. The sample contains tens of thousands of distinct CDR3 sequences, about 80% of which appear only once. A single count supports this clonotype. Its antigen remains unidentified. Relative to the germline gene, one junction end is altered; a read error may explain this. This sequence originates from a man aged 70 or older with non-small cell lung cancer. Sequencing input: distant non-tumor lung tissue.

The CDR3 loop reads CSVGIGEFYGYTF. CDR3 coding DNA: TGCAGCGTTGGAATAGGTGAATTCTATGGTTACACCTTC. This chain joins TRBV29-1 and TRBJ1-2; no definite D call. The germline CDR1 and CDR2 sequences are SQVTM and ANQGSEA. The CDR3 length is 13 residues.